What follows are 10 T cell receptor beta chains derived from one specimen sequenced in a study of T cells in tuberculosis. TCRdb's copy holds only in-frame clones and misses some; the assay was immunoSEQ multiplex PCR. Here the sample spans under 40,000 clones, 86% being singletons. Regarding time point: new active TB diagnosis, blood taken before or within 7 days of starting treatment. The sample here was PBMCs, taken at tuberculosis diagnosis. The receptors here all came from an adult with tuberculosis.

The rearrangement links TRBV6-5 to TRBJ2-3; 7 bases map to TRBD2. The CDR3 totals 13 residues. V lost 6 bases to trimming and J lost 7 bases; unmatched junction nucleotides: 7. CDR1 and CDR2 from the germline V gene are MNHEY and SVGAGI. DNA of the CDR3: TGTGCCAGCAGACCCCAACTAGCGAATACGCAGTATTTT. Its protein product is CASRPQLANTQYF.

The rearrangement joins TRBV18 to TRBJ2-5; 7 positions match TRBD2. After removal of 2 bases from V and 4 bases from J, the junction contained 13 bases not matched to a gene. CDR1 is KGHSH, CDR2 LQKENI, per germline. The CDR3 sequence is 17 residues long. The CDR3 coding sequence is TGTGCCAGCTCACCAAGGGCCCGGGGGGAGGCCGCAGAGACCCAGTACTTC. This codes for CASSPRARGEAAETQYF.

The rearrangement links TRBV7-8 to TRBJ1-4, with 10 bases that match TRBD1. Germline V gene lookup returns CDR1 SGHVS and CDR2 FQNEAQ. V lost 5 bases to trimming and J lost 8 bases; unmatched junction nucleotides: 11. The CDR3 contains 16 residues. The CDR3 nucleotides read TGTGCCAGCAGCCCGAGGGACAGGGGAGGAGAGGAAAAACTGTTTTTT. Translating gives CASSPRDRGGEEKLFF. The whole variable domain, filled in from reference TRBV7-8 and TRBJ1-4, reads GAGVSQSPRYKVAKRGQDVALRCDPISGHVSLFWYQQALGQGPEFLTYFQNEAQLDKSGLPSDRFFAERPEGSVSTLKIQRTQQEDSAVYLCASSPRDRGGEEKLFFGSGTQLSVL.

In its sample, this clone was seen once. The rearrangement links TRBV5-4 to TRBJ2-1; 9 nucleotides line up with TRBD1. The CDR3 has 17 residues. J lost 0 bases, V lost 4 bases, and 8 bases had no gene match. CDR1 and CDR2 from the germline V gene are SGHNT and YYREEE (reference sequence). Here the CDR3 reads CASSPTGGASSYNEQFF. DNA for the CDR3: TGTGCCAGCAGCCCCACAGGGGGCGCCAGCTCCTACAATGAGCAGTTCTTC.

The chain links TRBV15 to TRBJ2-5, with TRBD2 as a possible D gene (5 bases). Germline CDR1 LNHNV, CDR2 YYDKDF (reference sequence). Deletions cut 0 bases from V and 5 bases from J, with 10 bases between. CDR3 size: 14 residues. DNA for the CDR3: TGTGCCACCAGCAGAGAAAGGACGGGGGAGACCCAGTACTTC. Its translation: CATSRERTGETQYF. Filled out from reference TRBV15 and TRBJ2-5, the complete variable domain reads DAMVIQNPRYQVTQFGKPVTLSCSQTLNHNVMYWYQQKSSQAPKLLFHYYDKDFNNEADTPDNFQSRRPNTSFCFLDIRSPGLGDTAMYLCATSRERTGETQYFGPGTRLLVL.

This chain uses TRBV6-5 with TRBJ1-2; 7 nucleotides match TRBD1. The CDR3 consists of 13 residues. Germline V gene sequence: CDR1 MNHEY, CDR2 SVGAGI. V shed 6 bases, J shed 2 bases, and the junction held 3 bases outside the gene matches. The CDR3 loop is CASSRDSNYGYTF. The CDR3 bases are TGTGCCAGCAGCAGGGACAGCAACTATGGCTACACCTTC.

The CDR3 region has the DNA TGCGCCAGCAGCTTGGAGCTAGCGGGACCAACAGATACGCAGTATTTT. It specifies CASSLELAGPTDTQYF. The chain employs TRBV5-1 and TRBJ2-3, with 9 nucleotides matching TRBD2. The CDR3 is made up of 16 amino acids. Germline CDR1 SGHRS, CDR2 YFSETQ. The junction had 5 bases not matched to a gene; V was cut back by 0 bases and J by 3 bases.

This clone was seen more than once but under ten times. The chain links TRBV9 to TRBJ2-4; D gene uncertain. This CDR3 spans 15 amino acids. V was clipped by 4 bases and J by 8 bases, with 19 bases between them. The V gene's germline CDR1 is SGDLS and CDR2 YYNGEE. Written as DNA, the CDR3 is TGTGCCAGCAGCTCCGATTTAACCTACCGGGACATTCAGTACTTC. Its protein product is CASSSDLTYRDIQYF. Supplemented by reference TRBV9 and TRBJ2-4, the full variable domain reads DSGVTQTPKHLITATGQRVTLRCSPRSGDLSVYWYQQSLDQGLQFLIQYYNGEERAKGNILERFSAQQFPDLHSELNLSSLELGDSALYFCASSSDLTYRDIQYFGAGTRLSVL.

In its sample, this clone was seen a few times. CDR3 nucleotide sequence: TGTGCCAGCAGCTTATCTTCTGCGGGGGTACAGAACACCATATATTTT. Translating it yields CASSLSSAGVQNTIYF. The J gene is TRBJ1-3, the V gene TRBV11-2, with D possibly matching TRBD1 (5 bases). This CDR3 comprises 16 residues. CDR1 and CDR2 (germline): SGHAT, FQNNGV. V was clipped by 2 bases and J by 7 bases, with 18 bases between them.

The chain joins TRBV4-2 to TRBJ1-1; 9 positions agree with TRBD1. Trimming removed 0 bases from V and 7 bases from J; junction bases left unmatched: 9. Germline V gene data show CDR1 as LGHNA and CDR2 as YNFKEQ. The CDR3 has 16 amino acids. The CDR3 DNA follows: TGTGCCAGCAGCCAAGAGGGGGACAGGGATATGGGTGAAGCTTTCTTT. Translation: CASSQEGDRDMGEAFF.